This entry lists 26 T cell receptor beta chains sequenced from one sample in a study of CXCR3-negative and CXCR3-positive naive CD8 T cells. The libraries of TRB cDNA were constructed through 5' RACE using UMI labels. Using the 5' RACE reads, TCRdb records one entry per CDR3 protein without DNA. The listing records under 50,000 distinct CDR3 sequences. The sequencing sample was made of naive CXCR3- CD8+ T cells from blood. The subset is: CD45RO-CCR7+CD27+CD95- naive CD8+ T cells lacking CXCR3 (TNR3-). The receptors stem from a human donor in good health. Some clones in this sample may be carry-over from other donors' samples.

The rearrangement joins TRBV20-1 to TRBJ2-1; the D call from TCRdb, TRBD2, cannot be confirmed without DNA. The germline gives CDR1 DFQATT, CDR2 SNEGSKA (reference sequence). CDR3 length equals 12 residues. The CDR3 protein is CSARGLDSEQFF.

The rearrangement links TRBV29-1 to TRBJ2-1. This CDR3 has 14 residues. The germline CDR1 and CDR2 sequences are SQVTM and ANQGSEA. The CDR3 spells CSVEGFDSYNEQFF.

V usage is TRBV5-6 and J usage is TRBJ2-3. The CDR3 sequence is 14 residues long. Germline V gives CDR1 SGHDT, CDR2 YYEEEE. CDR3 loop: CASSLGTSTDTQYF.

The J gene is TRBJ2-1, the V gene TRBV29-1; TCRdb picks TRBD1, but there is no DNA to check that call. CDR1 is SQVTM and CDR2 is ANQGSEA in the germline V gene. CDR3 length: 11 residues. This CDR3 is CSVPGGNEQFF.

V is TRBV12-3 or TRBV12-4 and J is TRBJ1-1; no DNA is available, so the TRBD1 call from TCRdb remains unchecked. CDR3 size: 13 residues. This CDR3 is CASRARGGGGSFF.

The CDR3 region is CASSQLGLSNSPLHF. The V gene is TRBV14, the J gene TRBJ1-6; TCRdb gives TRBD1 as the D gene, but with no DNA this cannot be confirmed. The V gene's germline CDR1 is SGHDN and CDR2 FVKESK. The CDR3 is 15 amino acids.

The V call is TRBV2, the J call TRBJ2-3; TCRdb indicates TRBD1, and absent DNA this call remains unverified. Germline assignment: CDR1 SNHLY and CDR2 FYNNEI. The CDR3 is 14 amino acids. This CDR3 reads CASRDRDSTDTQYF.

The V call is TRBV3-1, the J call TRBJ2-1; absent DNA, TCRdb's TRBD1 call cannot be checked. This CDR3 region has 17 residues. CDR1 LGHDT and CDR2 YNNKEL come from the germline V gene (reference sequence). This chain's CDR3 is CASSRTGGAYLGHEQFF.

This chain joins TRBV23-1 and TRBJ1-6. TRBV23-1 is an ORF, with its function uncertain. This CDR3 has 14 residues. The CDR3 reads CASSRLGSYSPLHF.

The V gene is TRBV15, the J gene TRBJ2-7; TCRdb's D call of TRBD1 is untestable without DNA. Germline V gives CDR1 LNHNV, CDR2 YYDKDF (reference sequence). The CDR3 has 13 amino acids. CDR3 in amino acids: CATSRPPNYEQYF. The full variable domain, completed using reference TRBV15 and TRBJ2-7, is DAMVIQNPRYQVTQFGKPVTLSCSQTLNHNVMYWYQQKSSQAPKLLFHYYDKDFNNEADTPDNFQSRRPNTSFCFLDIRSPGLGDTAMYLCATSRPPNYEQYFGPGTRLTVT.

Frequency places this clonotype as medium-sized (0.01 to 0.1%). This chain links TRBV7-6 with TRBJ2-3; as DNA is missing, the TRBD1 call by TCRdb cannot be tested. The germline gives CDR1 SGHVS, CDR2 FNYEAQ. The CDR3 runs to 17 residues. The CDR3 here is CASSLVGGAGGTDTQYF.

The V and J genes are TRBV19 and TRBJ2-7; TCRdb indicates TRBD1, and absent DNA this call remains unverified. This CDR3 has 15 amino acids. CDR1 is LNHDA and CDR2 is SQIVND in the germline V gene (reference sequence). This chain's CDR3 is CASGARGQGSYEQYF.

V gene TRBV6-6 combines with J gene TRBJ2-5; the D gene TCRdb calls, TRBD1, cannot be checked with no DNA. Germline CDR1 MNHNY, CDR2 SVGAGI (reference sequence). The CDR3 has 13 amino acids. The CDR3: CASSAGVQETQYF.

The chain has TRBV27 and TRBJ2-1. There are 14 residues in the CDR3. Per germline, CDR1 MNHEY and CDR2 SMNVEV (reference sequence). The CDR3 protein is CASSRGGSYNEQFF.

This clonotype is medium-sized (0.01 to 0.1%) by frequency. The J gene is TRBJ2-3, the V gene TRBV7-7; the D gene TCRdb calls, TRBD2, cannot be checked with no DNA. CDR1 is SSHAT and CDR2 is FNYEAQ in the germline V gene (reference sequence). CDR3 length equals 17 residues. The CDR3 loop reads CASSPIAGGLSADTQYF. Full variable domain (rest looked up from reference TRBV7-7 and TRBJ2-3): GAGVSQSPRYKVTKRGQDVTLRCDPISSHATLYWYQQALGQGPEFLTYFNYEAQPDKSGLPSDRFSAERPEGSISTLTIQRTEQRDSAMYRCASSPIAGGLSADTQYFGPGTRLTVL.

The rearrangement links TRBV27 to TRBJ1-2; TCRdb's D gene call, TRBD1, goes unchecked for lack of DNA. Germline V gene lookup returns CDR1 MNHEY and CDR2 SMNVEV (reference sequence). CDR3 length: 13 amino acids. This chain's CDR3 is CASRQQGNYGYTF.

This chain uses TRBV28 with TRBJ2-1; TCRdb indicates TRBD2, and absent DNA this call remains unverified. The germline gives CDR1 MDHEN, CDR2 SYDVKM. The CDR3 covers 14 residues. CDR3 sequence: CASSGTSGSREQFF.

The V call is TRBV7-9, the J call TRBJ2-7; checking the TCRdb D call of TRBD1 is not possible without DNA. In germline, CDR1 is SEHNR, CDR2 FQNEAQ (reference sequence). This CDR3 has 15 amino acids. The CDR3 loop reads CASSLPPGGVYEQYF.

The chain joins TRBV25-1 to TRBJ2-3; the D gene TCRdb calls, TRBD2, cannot be checked with no DNA. This CDR3 is built from 13 residues. Germline CDR1 reads MGHDK; CDR2 reads SYGVNS. Here the CDR3 reads CASSTTEVDTQYF.

This clonotype is labeled medium-sized based on frequency. The chain links TRBV21-1 to TRBJ2-1. TRBV21-1 is a pseudogene segment. This CDR3 region has 17 residues. The CDR3: CASSKGRDRGTYNEQFF.

The rearrangement links TRBV20-1 to TRBJ2-1; TCRdb proposes TRBD1, but this gene call is untestable without DNA. Germline-derived CDR1 and CDR2 are DFQATT and SNEGSKA (reference sequence). The CDR3 extends over 15 amino acids. The CDR3 sequence: CSARLMAGDMNEQFF.

CDR3 in amino acids: CASSQDLGVLSKGAFF. This sequence joins TRBV14 and TRBJ1-1. Germline assignment: CDR1 SGHDN and CDR2 FVKESK. The CDR3 extends over 16 amino acids.

V and J are TRBV12-3 or TRBV12-4 and TRBJ2-2; checking the TCRdb D call of TRBD2 is not possible without DNA. This CDR3 region has 13 residues. The CDR3: CASTRGGTGELFF.

V usage is TRBV6-2 or TRBV6-3 and J usage is TRBJ2-7; TCRdb's assignment of TRBD1 cannot be checked, as there is no DNA. Per germline, CDR1 MNHEY and CDR2 SVGEGT. The CDR3 is made up of 15 amino acids. CDR3 region: CASSYTTRMAHEQYF.

The V gene is TRBV29-1, the J gene TRBJ2-5. Germline V gene lookup returns CDR1 SQVTM and CDR2 ANQGSEA. The CDR3 is 12 amino acids. CDR3 in amino acids: CSVVSVGETQYF.

The chain employs TRBV5-4 and TRBJ2-7; the D gene TCRdb calls, TRBD1, cannot be checked with no DNA. CDR1 SGHNT and CDR2 YYREEE come from the germline V gene (reference sequence). The CDR3 runs to 12 residues. CDR3 amino acids: CASSLEGAEQYF.